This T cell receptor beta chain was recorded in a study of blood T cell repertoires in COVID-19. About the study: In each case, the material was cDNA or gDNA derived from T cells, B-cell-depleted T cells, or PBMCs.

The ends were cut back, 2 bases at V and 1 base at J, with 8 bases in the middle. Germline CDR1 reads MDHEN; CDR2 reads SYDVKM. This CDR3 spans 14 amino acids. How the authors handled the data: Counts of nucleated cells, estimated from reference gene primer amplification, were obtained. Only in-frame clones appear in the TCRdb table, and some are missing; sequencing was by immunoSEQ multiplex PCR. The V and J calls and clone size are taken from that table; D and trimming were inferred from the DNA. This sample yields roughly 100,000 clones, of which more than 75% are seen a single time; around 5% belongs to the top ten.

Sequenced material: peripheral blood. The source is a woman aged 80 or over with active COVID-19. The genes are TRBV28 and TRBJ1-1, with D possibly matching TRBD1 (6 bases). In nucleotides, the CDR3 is TGTGCCAGCAGTTTAACAGGGAGGAACACTGAAGCTTTCTTT. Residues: CASSLTGRNTEAFF.